One and the same sample provided the 14 T cell receptor beta chains below, sequenced in a study of blood T cell repertoires in COVID-19. Method: immunoSEQ multiplex PCR; TCRdb's copy keeps in-frame clones and lacks some. The sample records around 30,000 clones, roughly 90% being singletons. Material for sequencing was peripheral blood. Receptor source: a human donor in a cohort sampled during active COVID-19.

The J gene is TRBJ1-6, the V gene TRBV19; D is perhaps TRBD1 (6 bases). The germline CDR1 and CDR2 sequences are LNHDA and SQIVND (reference sequence). V dropped 3 bases and J dropped 9 bases, with 12 bases sitting between them. CDR3 length: 14 residues. The CDR3 coding sequence is TGTGCCAGTAGTATGAACAGGGAAAGTTCACCCCTCCACTTT. This codes for CASSMNRESSPLHF.

This clone came up a few times. The rearrangement uses TRBV3-1 (or the pseudogene TRBV3-2) and TRBJ1-5; 7 bases align to TRBD1. Germline loops: CDR1 LGHDT, CDR2 YNNKEL (reference sequence). With V trimmed by 3 bases and J by 9 bases, 8 bases remained unmatched. The length of the CDR3 is 14 residues. The CDR3 DNA reads TGTGCCAGCAGCCACGGGACAGAGGTTTGGCCCCAGCATTTT. It encodes CASSHGTEVWPQHF.

In this sample, this clone turned up once. The chain combines TRBV28 with TRBJ2-3, with 12 bases aligning to TRBD2. V trimming: 5 bases; J trimming: 3 bases; junction bases outside the gene matches: 9. The length of the CDR3 is 17 residues. Germline V gene data show CDR1 as MDHEN and CDR2 as SYDVKM. The CDR3: CASSPRLAGVYTDTQYF. CDR3 DNA sequence: TGTGCCAGCAGTCCCCGACTAGCGGGGGTTTATACAGATACGCAGTATTTT. Looking up the rest from reference TRBV28 and TRBJ2-3 gives the full variable domain: DVKVTQSSRYLVKRTGEKVFLECVQDMDHENMFWYRQDPGLGLRLIYFSYDVKMKEKGDIPEGYSVSREKKERFSLILESASTNQTSMYLCASSPRLAGVYTDTQYFGPGTRLTVL.

The rearrangement joins TRBV7-9 to TRBJ2-2; D might be TRBD2 (5 bases). Germline V gene sequence: CDR1 SEHNR, CDR2 FQNEAQ (reference sequence). The CDR3 is made up of 14 amino acids. Deletions cut 7 bases from V and 4 bases from J, with 13 bases between. As DNA, the CDR3 is TGTGCCAGCAAATGGGAAGGAGGCACCGGGGAGCTGTTTTTT. It is translated as CASKWEGGTGELFF.

Sample share makes this clone medium-sized. The chain is built from TRBV10-1 and TRBJ2-3, with 13 bases fitting TRBD2. Germline assignment: CDR1 WNHNN and CDR2 SYGVQD (reference sequence). The CDR3 runs 19 residues. Trimming took 4 bases from V and 0 from J; bases not matched to a gene: 10. Written as DNA, the CDR3 is TGCGCCAGCAGTGCGACTAGCGGGGGGTCATACACTAGCACAGATACGCAGTATTTT. Protein: CASSATSGGSYTSTDTQYF.

The J gene is TRBJ2-5, the V gene TRBV14; 8 bases are a match to TRBD2. After removal of 4 bases from V and 5 bases from J, the junction contained 12 bases not matched to a gene. This CDR3 has 16 residues. Germline V gene lookup returns CDR1 SGHDN and CDR2 FVKESK. Here the CDR3 DNA reads TGTGCCAGCAGCCTCCTCCCCGGGGGGGGCCTGGAGACCCAGTACTTC. Translating gives CASSLLPGGGLETQYF.

The rearrangement joins TRBV2 to TRBJ2-1; 9 nucleotides match TRBD1. J gave up 0 bases and V 4 bases, and 4 bases lay outside the gene matches. Germline CDR1 and CDR2: SNHLY and FYNNEI. The CDR3 has 16 residues. CDR3 region: CASSVGTGSSYNEQFF. The CDR3 DNA reads TGTGCCAGCAGTGTTGGGACAGGGAGCTCCTACAATGAGCAGTTCTTC.

CDR3 protein: CASSQQGGSNTIYF. CDR3 in DNA: TGTGCCAGCAGCCAACAGGGGGGATCGAACACCATATATTTT. This sequence joins TRBV27 and TRBJ1-3; TRBD1 agrees at 8 bases. Germline V gene sequence: CDR1 MNHEY, CDR2 SMNVEV (reference sequence). V lost 6 bases to trimming and J lost 7 bases; unmatched junction nucleotides: 8. CDR3 length equals 14 residues.

This chain joins TRBV5-4 and TRBJ2-7; a weak D match, TRBD2 (6 bases). In germline, CDR1 is SGHNT, CDR2 YYREEE (reference sequence). There are 15 residues in the CDR3. The V gene lost 6 bases and the J gene lost 3 bases, with 19 bases spanning the gap. The CDR3 loop reads CASTQPRLGGYEQYF. For the CDR3, the DNA is TGTGCCAGCACCCAACCCCGGTTGGGGGGCTACGAGCAGTACTTC.

The chain is built from TRBV7-6 and TRBJ1-1, with a possible D match to TRBD1 (6 bases). In germline, CDR1 is SGHVS, CDR2 FNYEAQ. CDR3 length: 12 residues. Trimming pared 5 bases from V and 5 bases from J, leaving 9 bases between. The CDR3 coding sequence is TGTGCCAGCAGCGAAAGGGGGACTGAAGCTTTCTTT. This translates into CASSERGTEAFF.

J is TRBJ1-4 and V is TRBV28; perhaps TRBD1 as D (6 bases). CDR1 is MDHEN, CDR2 SYDVKM, per germline. CDR3 length: 16 residues. V dropped 2 bases and J dropped 3 bases, with 13 bases sitting between them. The DNA for the CDR3 is TGTGCCAGCAGTTTAGCGACAGGCGCTTCTAATGAAAAACTGTTTTTT. It specifies CASSLATGASNEKLFF.

The V and J genes are TRBV5-1 and TRBJ1-1, with TRBD1 matching 9 bases. The CDR3 length is 16 residues. The germline V gene has CDR1 SGHRS and CDR2 YFSETQ. Losses at the gene ends were 3 bases for V and 2 bases for J; bases not matched to a gene: 8. The CDR3, as DNA: TGCGCCAGCAGCTGGACGGACAGGGGCAGAAACACTGAAGCTTTCTTT. The encoded protein is CASSWTDRGRNTEAFF. Supplemented by reference TRBV5-1 and TRBJ1-1, the full variable domain reads KAGVTQTPRYLIKTRGQQVTLSCSPISGHRSVSWYQQTPGQGLQFLFEYFSETQRNKGNFPGRFSGRQFSNSRSEMNVSTLELGDSALYLCASSWTDRGRNTEAFFGQGTRLTVV.

Only a few counts were recorded for this clone. Here the CDR3 DNA reads TGTGCCAGCAGTTCGACAGGGGGGCCCTACGAGCAGTACTTC. Residues: CASSSTGGPYEQYF. V usage is TRBV27 and J usage is TRBJ2-7; 9 positions match TRBD1. This CDR3 region has 14 residues. Germline V CDR1 and CDR2: MNHEY, SMNVEV (reference sequence). The V gene end was trimmed by 4 bases and the J gene end by 2 bases; junction bases not matched to a gene: 3.

The chain has TRBV7-2 and TRBJ1-4; no firm D call. This CDR3 is built from 15 residues. V lost 1 base and J lost 0, with 6 bases in between. Germline CDR1 is SGHTA and CDR2 is FQGNSA. The CDR3 DNA follows: TGTGCCAGCAGCTTAGGGTCAGCAACTAATGAAAAACTGTTTTTT. Encoded protein: CASSLGSATNEKLFF. Using reference TRBV7-2 and TRBJ1-4 for the parts outside the CDR3, the full variable domain is GAGVSQSPSNKVTEKGKDVELRCDPISGHTALYWYRQSLGQGLEFLIYFQGNSAPDKSGLPSDRFSAERTGGSVSTLTIQRTQQEDSAVYLCASSLGSATNEKLFFGSGTQLSVL.